Listed below are T cell receptor beta chains from one sample, sequenced in a study of shared clonotypes between healthy human individuals. Clones were sequenced by immunoSEQ multiplex PCR, and TCRdb holds only the in-frame ones, with some missing. Here the sample spans some 1 million clones, about 75% being singletons. Specimen: memory CD4+ T cells sorted from blood. The receptors come from a man between 18 and 35 years old in good health. The CDR3 runs from the conserved cysteine through the conserved F or W. A D gene is named only where the DNA matches it firmly. The listing skips clone size in some rows; elsewhere it reads once, few, many or a size class.

clone_size j_call d_call v_call cdr3_nt cdr3_aa
. TRBJ1-1 . TRBV5-8 TGTGCCAGCAGCTTGGTCACAGGTTTGATGAACACTGAAGCTTTCTTT CASSLVTGLMNTEAFF
. TRBJ2-1 TRBD2 TRBV7-3 TGTGCCAGCAGCTTCCCGGGACTAGCGGCCTACAATGAGCAGTTCTTC CASSFPGLAAYNEQFF
. TRBJ2-1 TRBD2 TRBV6-5 TGTGCCAGCAGAGACACTAGCGGGGGTTACAATGAGCAGTTCTTC CASRDTSGGYNEQFF
. TRBJ2-3 . TRBV6-6 TGTGCCAGCACCCGGACTTGGTCAGATACGCAGTATTTT CASTRTWSDTQYF
many TRBJ1-5 . TRBV6-5 TGTGCCAGTTGGGCAAGCAATCAGCCCCAGCATTTT CASWASNQPQHF
. TRBJ2-7 TRBD1 TRBV7-9 TGTGCCAGCAGCTTAGAAAGTGGGACAGGGAACTACGAGCAGTACTTC CASSLESGTGNYEQYF
. TRBJ2-3 . TRBV29-1 TGCAGCGTAGGCTACGGGGGCGCTAGCACAGATACGCAGTATTTT CSVGYGGASTDTQYF
. TRBJ1-5 . TRBV7-9 TGTGCCAGCAGCTCGAACCCGAAGGATCAGCCCCAGCATTTT CASSSNPKDQPQHF
. TRBJ1-1 . TRBV10-3 TGTGCCATCAGTGACCCCGGGGCCTTGGAGAGGGGAGCTTTCTTT CAISDPGALERGAFF
. TRBJ2-3 . TRBV10-1 TGCGCCAGCAGTGAGTCTGAGCGGGTGGCAGATACGCAGTATTTT CASSESERVADTQYF
. TRBJ1-1 . TRBV6-5 TGTGCCAGCAGTTACTCCCACGCAGGGTATGTCACTGAAGCTTTCTTT CASSYSHAGYVTEAFF
few TRBJ1-1 . TRBV5-1 TGCGCCAGCAGCTTGGGCATCCGGGCAGACACTGAAGCTTTCTTT CASSLGIRADTEAFF
. TRBJ1-6 . TRBV6-5 TGTGCCAGCAGTAGATACTACTCTAATAATTCACCCCTCCACTTT CASSRYYSNNSPLHF
many TRBJ2-1 . TRBV7-9 TGTGCCAGCAGCCCCAGGTGGCTTCACGGTACAGGCAATGAGCAGTTCTTC CASSPRWLHGTGNEQFF